The clone carrying this T cell receptor beta chain has more than one count but fewer than ten. Its specificity is unknown. At the survey level, the v3.0 immunoSEQ assay was run. The assay was immunoSEQ multiplex PCR, and TCRdb's table has in-frame clones only and misses some. The sample lists 40,000 or so clones, approximately 86% occurring once. This sample was taken from a study of long-term antiretroviral therapy in people with HIV. It was in the United States that all participants with HIV were treated. Whole-study findings and limits: In samples taken after ART, diversity increased but remained below transplant donor control levels. Repertoires looked antigen-experienced, with only a slight naive shift after ART.

The sample here was unsorted PBMCs, taken just before starting antiretroviral therapy. The receptor comes from a woman in her late teens or twenties with HIV.

CDR3 sequence (DNA): TGTGCCAGCAGCCTTTACGCCCACGAGAACGAGCAGTACTTC. Protein product: CASSLYAHENEQYF. This chain connects TRBV5-6 to TRBJ2-7; no reliable D call. The CDR3 is made up of 14 amino acids. Trimming took off 4 bases at V and 5 bases at J, with 16 bases between the two ends. CDR1 and CDR2 from the germline V gene are SGHDT and YYEEEE.